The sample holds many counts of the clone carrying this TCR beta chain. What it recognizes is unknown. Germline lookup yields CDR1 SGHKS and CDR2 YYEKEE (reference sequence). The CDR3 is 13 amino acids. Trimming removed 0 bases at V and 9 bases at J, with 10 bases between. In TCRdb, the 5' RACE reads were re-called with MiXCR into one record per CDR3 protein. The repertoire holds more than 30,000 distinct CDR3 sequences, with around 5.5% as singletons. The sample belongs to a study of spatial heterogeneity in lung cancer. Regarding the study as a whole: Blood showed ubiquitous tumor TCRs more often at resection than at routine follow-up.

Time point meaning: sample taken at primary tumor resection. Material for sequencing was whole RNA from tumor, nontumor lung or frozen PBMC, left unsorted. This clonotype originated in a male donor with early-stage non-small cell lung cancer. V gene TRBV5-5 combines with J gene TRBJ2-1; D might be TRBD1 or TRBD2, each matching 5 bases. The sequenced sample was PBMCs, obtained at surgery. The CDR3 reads CASSLGGKSEQFF. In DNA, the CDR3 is TGTGCCAGCAGCTTGGGGGGGAAGAGTGAGCAGTTCTTC.